Sequencing of this T cell receptor beta chain was carried out in a study of blood T cells in healthy people across ages. Study outcomes and limitations: As naive T cell percentage varied, TCR beta diversity correlated strongly with it. What prevented conclusive comparison of naive and antigen-experienced cells was that PBMCs were unsorted.

Donors were systemically healthy Caucasian individuals from Russia aged roughly 6 to 100 years. Extracted total RNA amounted to at least 5.5 micrograms for each sample. The use of a sample-barcoded 5' primer and a J-beta primer mix characterized a second PCR of about 6 to 12 cycles. TCRdb reprocessed the 5' RACE reads via MiXCR and lists one record per CDR3 protein. The repertoire includes roughly 1.4 million distinct CDR3 sequences, 55% to 75% of them detected once, and roughly 6.3% sits in the top ten. With regard to this clonotype: Its target is unknown.

CDR3 length: 18 residues. Trimming took 2 bases from V and 1 from J, leaving 18 bases between them. Germline lookup yields CDR1 MNHEY and CDR2 SVGAGI. The sequence derives from a man between 18 and 35 years old in good health. This sequence joins TRBV6-5 and TRBJ1-5; D remains unclear. The sequenced material came from blood. CDR3 sequence (DNA): TGTGCCAGCAGTTACGGAGGGCACTCCGAAGGGAGCAATCAGCCCCAGCATTTT. Protein: CASSYGGHSEGSNQPQHF.